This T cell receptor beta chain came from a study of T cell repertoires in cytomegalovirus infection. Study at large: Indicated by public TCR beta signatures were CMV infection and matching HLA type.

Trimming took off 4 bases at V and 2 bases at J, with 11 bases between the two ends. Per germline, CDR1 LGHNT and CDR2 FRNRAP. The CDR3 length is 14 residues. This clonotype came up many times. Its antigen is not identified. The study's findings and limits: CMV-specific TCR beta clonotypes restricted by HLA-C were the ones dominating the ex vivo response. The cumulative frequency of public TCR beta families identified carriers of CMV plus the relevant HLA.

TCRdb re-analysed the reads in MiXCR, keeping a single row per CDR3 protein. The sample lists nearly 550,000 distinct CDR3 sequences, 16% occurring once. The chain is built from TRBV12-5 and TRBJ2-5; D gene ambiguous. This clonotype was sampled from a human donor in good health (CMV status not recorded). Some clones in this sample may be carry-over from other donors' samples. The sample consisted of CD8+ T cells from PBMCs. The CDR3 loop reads CASGSPLSQETQYF. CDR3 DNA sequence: TGTGCTAGTGGTTCTCCCCTGAGTCAAGAGACCCAGTACTTC.